Given below is one T cell receptor beta chain in context. Prior to DNA extraction, the samples held roughly 1-10 million cryopreserved PBMC. This record comes from a study of long-term antiretroviral therapy in people with HIV. V gave up 0 bases and J gave up 9 bases, with 12 bases separating them. Germline CDR1 is GTSNPN and CDR2 is SVGIG (reference sequence). This CDR3 contains 13 residues. It was version v3.0 of the immunoSEQ assay that was run at survey level. TCRdb keeps only in-frame clones here, not all; method: immunoSEQ multiplex PCR. The data hold some 17,000 clones, with about 86% observed a single time.

The specimen was unsorted PBMCs, collected 0.3 years before starting antiretroviral therapy. This TCR was sampled from a man aged 45 to 65 with HIV. The chain combines TRBV30 with TRBJ1-3, with D unresolved. The CDR3 region has the DNA TGTGCCTGGAGTGTACGAAGAGGAGCCACCATATATTTT. Protein sequence: CAWSVRRGATIYF. Drawing the rest from reference TRBV30 and TRBJ1-3, the complete variable domain is SQTIHQWPATLVQPVGSPLSLECTVEGTSNPNLYWYRQAAGRGLQLLFYSVGIGQISSEVPQNLSASRPQDRQFILSSKKLLLSDSGFYLCAWSVRRGATIYFGEGSWLTVV.